The source of this TCR beta chain is a study of shared clonotypes between healthy human individuals. Study background: The study used three CD4 naive, three CD4 memory, two CD8 naive and one CD8 memory plate per donor.

Note on this clone: Antigen specificity is unknown.

Donors included only healthy HIV-negative adults lacking recent acute infections or vaccinations. Trimming took 8 bases from V and 4 from J, leaving 17 bases between them. This CDR3 region has 14 residues. Germline V gives CDR1 MNHEY, CDR2 SMNVEV (reference sequence). The protocol was immunoSEQ multiplex PCR, while the TCRdb copy is restricted to in-frame clones and leaves out a portion. The table has more than 1.2 million clones, roughly 98.5% seen once. Study outcomes and limitations: Memory subsets generally showed lower estimated richness than naive subsets.

The source is a man aged 25 to 45 in good health. Sequenced material: naive CD4+ T cells sorted from blood. Subset described: CD45RA+ positively selected. The chain is built from TRBV27 and TRBJ1-1, with D perhaps matching TRBD1 (6 bases). CDR3: CASSAAGAGTEAFF. The CDR3 DNA sequence: TGTGCCAGCTCTGCGGCGGGGGCTGGCACTGAAGCTTTCTTT.